A single sample is the source of the 22 T cell receptor beta chains below, sequenced in a study of blood T cell repertoires in COVID-19. Sequencing used immunoSEQ multiplex PCR; TCRdb keeps in-frame clones, though not all of them. Here the sample spans roughly 150,000 clones, approximately 80% being singletons. Sequencing was carried out using peripheral blood. These receptors were collected from a man between 65 and 79 years old who had recovered from COVID-19.

V and J are TRBV5-8 and TRBJ2-7; perhaps TRBD1 as D (6 bases). V was shortened by 4 bases and J by 0 bases, with 14 bases between the two germline ends. CDR1 and CDR2 from the germline V gene are SGHTS and YDEGEE. This CDR3 is 15 amino acids long. The CDR3 bases are TGTGCCAGCAGCAAAGAAAGGACAGTCTCCTACGAGCAGTACTTC. Translation gives CASSKERTVSYEQYF. Full variable domain (missing parts from reference TRBV5-8 and TRBJ2-7): EAGVTQSPTHLIKTRGQQATLRCSPISGHTSVYWYQQALGLGLQFLLWYDEGEERNRGNFPPRFSGRQFPNYSSELNVNALELEDSALYLCASSKERTVSYEQYFGPGTRLTVT.

This clone was counted once. This rearrangement joins TRBV28 to TRBJ1-4; D remains ambiguous. The V gene's germline CDR1 is MDHEN and CDR2 SYDVKM. The CDR3 sequence is 15 residues long. V gave up 2 bases and J gave up 4 bases, with 11 bases separating them. CDR3 bases: TGTGCCAGCAGTTTAATCCAGGCGGGTAATGAAAAACTGTTTTTT. Its translation is CASSLIQAGNEKLFF.

The gene calls are TRBV18 and TRBJ1-4; unclear D gene. CDR3 length equals 15 residues. V dropped 3 bases and J dropped 1 base, with 9 bases sitting between them. Germline V CDR1 and CDR2: KGHSH, LQKENI. The CDR3, as DNA: TGTGCCAGCTCACCGGTGCCGGGAACTAATGAAAAACTGTTTTTT. Translation gives CASSPVPGTNEKLFF.

V is TRBV24-1 and J is TRBJ2-1; perhaps TRBD1 as D (6 bases). This CDR3 region has 13 residues. Germline V gene lookup returns CDR1 KGHDR and CDR2 SFDVKD. The V end was cut by 0 bases, the J end by 10 bases, with 9 bases between. The CDR3 DNA is TGTGCCACCAGTGATTTGCAGGGGCTGGAGCAGTTCTTC. It encodes CATSDLQGLEQFF.

This chain joins TRBV10-3 and TRBJ2-7; D gene ambiguous. The germline gives CDR1 ENHRY, CDR2 SYGVKD. With 4 bases removed from V and 0 bases from J, the gap between germline ends came to 10 bases. The CDR3 covers 14 residues. CDR3 amino acids: CAISGRFSSYEQYF. CDR3 DNA sequence: TGTGCCATCAGTGGAAGATTTAGCTCCTACGAGCAGTACTTC.

J is TRBJ1-4 and V is TRBV5-1, with 7 bases that match TRBD1. Germline V lookup: CDR1 SGHRS, CDR2 YFSETQ. V was clipped by 7 bases and J by 7 bases; unmatched bases: 13. The CDR3 spans 15 residues. The CDR3 protein is CASRATGQSIEKLFF. Written as DNA, the CDR3 is TGCGCCAGCCGCGCGACGGGACAGAGTATTGAAAAACTGTTTTTT.

The chain carries TRBV6-5 and TRBJ1-1; tentatively, D is TRBD1 (6 bases). Trimming removed 6 bases from V and 11 bases from J, with 22 bases in between. The germline V gene has CDR1 MNHEY and CDR2 SVGAGI. This CDR3 region has 14 residues. The CDR3 reads CASSQDPLQGLAFF. DNA of the CDR3: TGTGCCAGCAGCCAAGACCCCCTACAGGGATTGGCTTTCTTT.

In the case of this clone: The identical CDR3 is also encoded by other nucleotide sequences in the sample. The V gene is TRBV5-1, the J gene TRBJ1-5; the D gene is possibly TRBD1 (6 bases). The CDR3 loop spans 14 amino acids. V lost 4 bases, J lost 4 bases, and 12 bases lay in between. Germline V gene sequence: CDR1 SGHRS, CDR2 YFSETQ. The CDR3 reads CASSPDSLNQPQHF. For the CDR3, the DNA is TGCGCCAGCAGCCCGGACAGCTTAAATCAGCCCCAGCATTTT. Full variable domain (missing parts from reference TRBV5-1 and TRBJ1-5): KAGVTQTPRYLIKTRGQQVTLSCSPISGHRSVSWYQQTPGQGLQFLFEYFSETQRNKGNFPGRFSGRQFSNSRSEMNVSTLELGDSALYLCASSPDSLNQPQHFGDGTRLSIL.

The gene calls are TRBV19 and TRBJ2-7; 9 nucleotides agree with TRBD1. V was clipped by 5 bases and J by 0 bases; unmatched bases: 5. Germline V gene sequence: CDR1 LNHDA, CDR2 SQIVND (reference sequence). The CDR3 runs to 15 residues. CDR3 amino acids: CASSVGQGSSYEQYF. The CDR3 DNA follows: TGTGCCAGTAGTGTCGGACAGGGGAGCTCCTACGAGCAGTACTTC. Filled out from reference TRBV19 and TRBJ2-7, the complete variable domain reads DGGITQSPKYLFRKEGQNVTLSCEQNLNHDAMYWYRQDPGQGLRLIYYSQIVNDFQKGDIAEGYSVSREKKESFPLTVTSAQKNPTAFYLCASSVGQGSSYEQYFGPGTRLTVT.

The chain is built from TRBV5-6 and TRBJ1-5; no clear D gene. The germline CDR1 and CDR2 sequences are SGHDT and YYEEEE. Trimming pared 7 bases from V and 3 bases from J, leaving 17 bases between. This CDR3 is 15 amino acids long. CDR3 sequence: CASALGGTFNQPQHF. CDR3 coding DNA: TGTGCCAGCGCACTAGGCGGAACCTTCAATCAGCCCCAGCATTTT.

This clone showed up just a few times. V usage is TRBV6-5 and J usage is TRBJ2-3; D possibly corresponds to TRBD1 (6 bases). Trimming left V 6 bases short and J 1 base short, with 14 bases between. This CDR3 contains 15 residues. CDR1 is MNHEY, CDR2 SVGAGI, per germline. CDR3 protein: CASRPSGTRTDTQYF. Here the CDR3 DNA reads TGTGCCAGCAGGCCTTCGGGGACACGCACAGATACGCAGTATTTT.

In DNA form, the CDR3 reads TGTGCCAGCAGCCCCCGAGCTGGGCCCAATGAGCAGTTCTTC. Encoded protein: CASSPRAGPNEQFF. V usage is TRBV7-2 and J usage is TRBJ2-1; no firm D call. Trimming left V 5 bases short and J 6 bases short, with 14 bases between. CDR3 length: 14 residues. CDR1 and CDR2 (germline): SGHTA, FQGNSA.

The chain uses TRBV19 and TRBJ2-4, with D unclear. The ends were cut back, 2 bases at V and 1 base at J, with 12 bases in the middle. The CDR3 is 16 residues long. Germline V lookup: CDR1 LNHDA, CDR2 SQIVND (reference sequence). CDR3: CASSISGLRAKNIQYF. The CDR3 bases are TGTGCCAGTAGTATATCCGGGTTGCGGGCCAAAAACATTCAGTACTTC.

This clone was picked up a small number of times. The CDR3 spells CASSVADREGSPLHF. For the CDR3, the DNA is TGTGCCAGCAGCGTAGCGGACAGGGAGGGATCACCCCTCCACTTT. This sequence joins TRBV9 and TRBJ1-6; 8 positions agree with TRBD1. The CDR3 runs to 15 residues. The junction had 6 bases not matched to a gene; V was cut back by 0 bases and J by 10 bases. Germline V gene lookup returns CDR1 SGDLS and CDR2 YYNGEE. Full variable domain (rest looked up from reference TRBV9 and TRBJ1-6): DSGVTQTPKHLITATGQRVTLRCSPRSGDLSVYWYQQSLDQGLQFLIQYYNGEERAKGNILERFSAQQFPDLHSELNLSSLELGDSALYFCASSVADREGSPLHFGNGTRLTVT.

The chain couples TRBV6-5 to TRBJ2-7; TRBD2 matches at 10 bases. CDR1 and CDR2 from the germline V gene are MNHEY and SVGAGI. J was trimmed by 1 base and V by 5 bases; bases with no gene match: 5. This CDR3 has 15 amino acids. The CDR3 region is CASSKGLATSYEQYF. In DNA, the CDR3 is TGTGCCAGCAGTAAGGGACTAGCGACTTCCTACGAGCAGTACTTC.

At least ten counts were recorded for this clone. The CDR3 DNA follows: TGTGCCAGCAGCTTACTGACTAGCGGGAGTTCCACCGGGGAGCTGTTTTTT. Protein product: CASSLLTSGSSTGELFF. The chain carries TRBV3-1 (or the pseudogene TRBV3-2) and TRBJ2-2; 12 bases agree with TRBD2. Germline V gene sequence: CDR1 LGHDT, CDR2 YNNKEL (reference sequence). The CDR3 runs 17 residues. The V segment lost 5 bases and the J segment 4 bases; nucleotides outside the gene matches: 8.

V usage is TRBV30 and J usage is TRBJ2-2; 7 nucleotides agree with TRBD2. CDR1 and CDR2 from the germline V gene are GTSNPN and SVGIG (reference sequence). J was trimmed by 1 base and V by 5 bases; bases with no gene match: 7. The CDR3 runs to 15 residues. CDR3 residues: CAWGLLAENTGELFF. The CDR3 nucleotides read TGTGCCTGGGGTCTTCTAGCGGAGAACACCGGGGAGCTGTTTTTT.

The chain joins TRBV6-2 or TRBV6-3 to TRBJ2-1; 8 nucleotides agree with TRBD2. After removal of 2 bases from V and 0 bases from J, the junction contained 6 bases not matched to a gene. There are 17 residues in the CDR3. The germline CDR1 and CDR2 sequences are MNHEY and SVGEGT. The CDR3 here is CASSYRGLESSYNEQFF. CDR3 in DNA: TGTGCCAGCAGTTACCGGGGACTAGAGAGCTCCTACAATGAGCAGTTCTTC.

The chain combines TRBV7-9 with TRBJ2-2, with D unresolved. From germline, CDR1 is SEHNR and CDR2 FQNEAQ (reference sequence). This CDR3 region has 14 residues. The V gene lost 5 bases and the J gene lost 6 bases, with 13 bases spanning the gap. The CDR3 protein is CASSHEISPGELFF. Written as DNA, the CDR3 is TGTGCCAGCAGCCACGAAATTAGTCCCGGGGAGCTGTTTTTT.

This chain links TRBV2 with TRBJ1-2, with 7 bases that match TRBD1. V dropped 6 bases and J dropped 6; count of bases not matched to a gene: 7. Germline V CDR1 and CDR2: SNHLY, FYNNEI. This CDR3 spans 13 amino acids. In DNA, the CDR3 is TGTGCCAGCAGCCAAACAGGGGTGAATGGCTACACCTTC. This gives the protein CASSQTGVNGYTF.

The chain employs TRBV5-1 and TRBJ1-5, with D perhaps TRBD1 (5 bases). This CDR3 spans 15 amino acids. V lost 0 bases and J 0 bases, leaving 7 bases between the germline ends. The germline CDR1 and CDR2 sequences are SGHRS and YFSETQ. The CDR3 spells CASSLDGGSNQPQHF. As DNA, the CDR3 is TGCGCCAGCAGCTTGGACGGGGGTAGCAATCAGCCCCAGCATTTT.

The chain combines TRBV11-2 with TRBJ2-3, with 12 bases matching TRBD2. Germline values: CDR1 SGHAT, CDR2 FQNNGV. V lost 2 bases to trimming and J lost 4 bases; unmatched junction nucleotides: 4. This CDR3 contains 16 residues. CDR3 coding DNA: TGTGCCAGCAGCTTACTAGCGGGAGGGGGGGCAGATACGCAGTATTTT. As protein: CASSLLAGGGADTQYF.